Presented here are 25 T cell receptor beta chains from one specimen sequenced in a study of T cells in Graves' hyperthyroidism and ophthalmopathy (dated by TCRdb to about 2019). Library generation was performed with multiplex PCR. Sequencing instrument: Illumina HiSeq 2000. The TCR beta CDR3 regions were amplified from RNA transcripts. The first round of RT-PCR for the TCR CDR3 was performed with the HTBI primer set and the Qiagen OneStep RT-PCR kit. TCRdb ran its own pipeline on the public reads, namely fastp trimming at Q25 and MiXCR clone calling, and kept in-frame beta chains. Rows with one shared CDR3 protein collapse into an entry with the most common genes and DNA. Present in this sample are around 350,000 distinct CDR3 sequences, approximately 13% of which were seen just once. The ten largest clones represent 9.2% of the sample. The source material was blood. The receptor source for this set is a woman aged 18-29 years with Graves' hyperthyroidism.

This clonotype was seen ten or more times. DNA for the CDR3: TGTGCCATAGGGACAGGAATGAACACTGAAGCTTTCTTT. The encoded protein is CAIGTGMNTEAFF. The chain employs TRBV6-1 and TRBJ1-1; 8 nucleotides agree with TRBD1. Germline CDR1 MNHNS, CDR2 SASEGT. CDR3 length: 13 amino acids. Trimming at V came to 10 bases and at J to 0 bases, leaving 4 bases not matched to a gene.

CDR3 residues: CASSSSRTGWNTEAFF. The CDR3 nucleotides are TGTGCCAGCAGCTCCTCACGGACAGGGTGGAACACTGAAGCTTTCTTT. The rearrangement uses TRBV7-9 and TRBJ1-1; 8 nucleotides match TRBD1. This CDR3 is built from 16 residues. The germline V gene has CDR1 SEHNR and CDR2 FQNEAQ (reference sequence). The trim removed 4 bases at V and 1 base at J, leaving 8 bases unmatched.

The rearrangement joins TRBV19 to TRBJ1-2, with D perhaps matching TRBD1 (5 bases). V lost 9 bases and J 5 bases, leaving 22 bases between the germline ends. Germline CDR1 reads LNHDA; CDR2 reads SQIVND (reference sequence). The CDR3 contains 15 residues. The CDR3 region has the DNA TGTGCCAGCCAACAAATTCTCGGGGGGATGTATGGCTACACCTTC. Its protein product is CASQQILGGMYGYTF.

A few counts support this clonotype. One junction end does not reproduce the germline sequence, and a read error may be involved. V is TRBV7-3 and J is TRBJ2-3; D is undetermined. Germline-derived CDR1 and CDR2 are SGHTA and FQGTGA. The CDR3 has 15 residues. The CDR3 bases are TGTGCCAACAGCCACCCCACGCGTGAGATGAGTACGCAGTATTTT. Protein sequence: CANSHPTREMSTQYF.

This clonotype was picked up many times. This rearrangement joins TRBV10-1 to TRBJ1-5; D gene uncertain. Germline V CDR1 and CDR2: WNHNN, SYGVQD (reference sequence). The CDR3 has 12 amino acids. Trimming stripped 10 bases from V and 9 bases from J, with 16 bases between. CDR3 DNA: TGCGCCACCAAATCCCGCCTAGGGCCCCAGCATTTT. Translating it yields CATKSRLGPQHF.

The chain links TRBV9 to TRBJ2-1, with TRBD1 as a possible D gene (5 bases). This CDR3 is built from 14 residues. Trimming left V 3 bases short and J 4 bases short, with 11 bases between. Germline CDR1 is SGDLS and CDR2 is YYNGEE. The CDR3 here is CASSEGHTYNEQFF. The CDR3 DNA sequence: TGTGCCAGCAGCGAAGGACATACTTACAATGAGCAGTTCTTC.

This clonotype was picked up many times. The gene calls are TRBV2 and TRBJ2-1; TRBD2 matches 9 bases. The germline gives CDR1 SNHLY, CDR2 FYNNEI. V was clipped by 2 bases and J by 2 bases; unmatched bases: 7. This CDR3 comprises 17 residues. The CDR3: CASSEPALAGTYNEQFF. The CDR3 DNA follows: TGTGCCAGCAGTGAACCAGCCCTAGCGGGGACCTACAATGAGCAGTTCTTC.

This clonotype was counted at least ten times. The chain carries TRBV27 and TRBJ2-3; 7 bases align to TRBD2. From germline, CDR1 is MNHEY and CDR2 SMNVEV (reference sequence). This CDR3 spans 12 amino acids. Trimming removed 8 bases from V and 7 bases from J; junction bases left unmatched: 6. The CDR3 DNA reads as TGTGCCAGCCAGACTAGCTCTAATACGCAGTATTTT. Its protein product is CASQTSSNTQYF.

The table lists this clonotype with many counts. The chain couples TRBV11-2 to TRBJ2-5; possible D gene TRBD2, 6 bases. CDR3 length: 14 residues. CDR1 is SGHAT, CDR2 FQNNGV, per germline. Trimming removed 7 bases from V and 10 bases from J, with 22 bases in between. For the CDR3, the DNA is TGTGCCAGCACACCCCGGGAGCCCCAGTGGGGCCAGTACTTC. It encodes CASTPREPQWGQYF.

This clonotype was recorded at least ten times. This chain links TRBV4-1 with TRBJ1-5; no clear D gene. CDR1 and CDR2 (germline): MGHRA, YSYEKL. V lost 2 bases, J lost 6 bases, and 11 bases lay in between. CDR3 length equals 14 residues. The CDR3 sequence: CASSQFGGGQPQHF. CDR3 DNA sequence: TGCGCCAGCAGCCAATTCGGAGGAGGTCAGCCCCAGCATTTT.

This clonotype has just a few counts. The chain recombines TRBV7-2 with TRBJ1-6; D call uncertain. CDR1 and CDR2 (germline): SGHTA, FQGNSA. The CDR3 extends over 13 amino acids. V lost 3 bases to trimming and J lost 10 bases, with 10 bases between them. The CDR3 is CASSFLVASPLHF. The CDR3 DNA follows: TGTGCCAGCAGCTTCCTTGTGGCCTCACCCCTCCACTTT.

In this sample, this clonotype turned up a few times. At one end the junction does not follow the germline gene, possibly because of a read error. The chain carries TRBV7-3 and TRBJ2-1; 14 bases agree with TRBD2. Germline lookup yields CDR1 SGHTA and CDR2 FQGTGA. The CDR3 consists of 19 residues. CDR3 amino acids: CAGSVATGTSGSSSNEQFF. The CDR3 bases are TGTGCCGGCAGCGTGGCCACCGGGACTAGCGGGAGTAGTTCTAATGAGCAGTTCTTC.

This clonotype has a count of ten or more. One end of the junction varies from germline; a read error may be responsible. This chain joins TRBV2 and TRBJ2-5, with 13 bases fitting TRBD2. This CDR3 is built from 13 residues. Per germline, CDR1 SNHLY and CDR2 FYNNEI. The CDR3 DNA follows: TGTGCTAGCAGGACTAGCGGGGGAGAGACCCAGTACTTC. As protein: CASRTSGGETQYF.

This clonotype was counted a few times. V gene TRBV5-1 combines with J gene TRBJ1-3, with D maybe TRBD1 (6 bases). Per germline, CDR1 SGHRS and CDR2 YFSETQ. The CDR3 is made up of 15 amino acids. V lost 0 bases and J 8 bases, leaving 15 bases between the germline ends. This CDR3 reads CASSLGPTGGDTIYF. CDR3 DNA: TGCGCCAGCAGCTTGGGTCCGACAGGAGGTGACACCATATATTTT.

In regard to this clonotype: A much larger clone is a single base away; this may be a read error. CDR3: CASSLPGPSTDTPYF. The DNA for the CDR3 is TGTGCCAGCAGCCTACCGGGGCCTAGCACAGATACGCCGTATTTT. The chain uses TRBV28 and TRBJ2-3; D may correspond to TRBD1 or TRBD2 (5 bases each). The CDR3 runs 15 residues. Germline V gene sequence: CDR1 MDHEN, CDR2 SYDVKM. The variable domain in full, completed from reference TRBV28 and TRBJ2-3, reads DVKVTQSSRYLVKRTGEKVFLECVQDMDHENMFWYRQDPGLGLRLIYFSYDVKMKEKGDIPEGYSVSREKKERFSLILESASTNQTSMYLCASSLPGPSTDTPYFGPGTRLTVL.

This clonotype has a count of ten or more. The V and J genes are TRBV30 and TRBJ1-4; weak D call: TRBD1 (5 bases). The CDR3 sequence is 11 residues long. V was trimmed by 0 bases and J by 11 bases, leaving 7 bases between them. In germline, CDR1 is GTSNPN, CDR2 SVGIG (reference sequence). CDR3 in amino acids: CAWSVQEKLFF. The CDR3 nucleotides are TGTGCCTGGAGTGTACAGGAGAAACTGTTTTTT.

This clonotype was found many times. The V gene is TRBV20-1, the J gene TRBJ2-3; no clear D. The CDR3 length is 11 residues. From germline, CDR1 is DFQATT and CDR2 SNEGSKA (reference sequence). V shed 6 bases and J shed 0 bases, with 4 bases lying between them. The CDR3 region is CSAPSTDTQYF. The CDR3 bases are TGCAGTGCGCCTAGCACAGATACGCAGTATTTT.

The chain carries TRBV5-4 and TRBJ1-1; no reliable D call. This CDR3 is 14 amino acids long. Germline CDR1 and CDR2: SGHNT and YYREEE (reference sequence). V was pared by 6 bases and J by 3 bases, with 15 bases between. This CDR3 is CASNIGRRDTEAFF. DNA of the CDR3: TGTGCCAGCAATATCGGTAGGCGTGACACTGAAGCTTTCTTT.

There are many counts of this clonotype. The chain combines TRBV25-1 with TRBJ2-5, with 8 positions matching TRBD1. The length of the CDR3 is 18 residues. Germline CDR1 is MGHDK and CDR2 is SYGVNS. With V trimmed by 3 bases and J by 1 base, 13 bases remained unmatched. DNA of the CDR3: TGTGCCAGCAGTGACCGCCCGGCGGCAGGGGGCCCCCAAGAGACCCAGTACTTC. Its translation is CASSDRPAAGGPQETQYF.

This clonotype was detected only a few times. V usage is TRBV20-1 and J usage is TRBJ1-3; D is undetermined. With 0 bases removed from V and 3 bases from J, the gap between germline ends came to 12 bases. Germline values: CDR1 DFQATT, CDR2 SNEGSKA (reference sequence). The CDR3 is 15 amino acids. The CDR3 sequence: CSARDSQGYGNTIYF. For the CDR3, the DNA is TGCAGTGCTAGAGATTCACAAGGGTATGGAAACACCATATATTTT.

The chain recombines TRBV6-2 or TRBV6-3 with TRBJ1-5; D not resolved. The CDR3 has 15 amino acids. Trimming cost V 2 bases and J 0 bases, with 8 bases left between them. Germline V gene sequence: CDR1 MNHEY, CDR2 SVGEGT. The chain's CDR3 is CASSYLRYSNQPQHF. CDR3 nucleotide sequence: TGTGCCAGCAGTTACCTCAGGTATAGCAATCAGCCCCAGCATTTT.

There are many counts of this clonotype. The chain combines TRBV6-1 with TRBJ2-3; D remains ambiguous. The germline gives CDR1 MNHNS, CDR2 SASEGT. V lost 6 bases, J lost 3 bases, and 13 bases lay in between. The CDR3 is made up of 14 amino acids. This chain's CDR3 is CASRGPRQTDTQYF. The CDR3 DNA sequence: TGTGCCAGCAGGGGCCCTCGGCAGACAGATACGCAGTATTTT.

This clonotype appeared many times. The rearrangement links TRBV19 to TRBJ2-7; TRBD1 matches at 9 bases. The length of the CDR3 is 15 residues. The ends lost 6 bases at V and 2 bases at J; junction bases unmatched: 8. Germline values: CDR1 LNHDA, CDR2 SQIVND (reference sequence). The CDR3 loop reads CASSGQGTVPYEQYF. Here the CDR3 DNA reads TGTGCCAGTAGCGGACAGGGGACGGTCCCCTACGAGCAGTACTTC.

The chain recombines TRBV20-1 with TRBJ2-7; D is possibly TRBD2 (7 bases). The CDR3 extends over 14 amino acids. Germline CDR1 DFQATT, CDR2 SNEGSKA (reference sequence). V dropped 3 bases and J dropped 7 bases, with 19 bases sitting between them. The CDR3, as DNA: TGCAGTGCTAGCGGGGGGCCACTCCTTTCGGAGCAGTACTTC. Encoded protein: CSASGGPLLSEQYF.

In regard to this clonotype: Since a much larger clone is just one base distant, this may be a read error. J is TRBJ1-1 and V is TRBV15; D unresolved. V was shortened by 6 bases and J by 5 bases, with 16 bases between the two germline ends. The length of the CDR3 is 14 residues. Germline-derived CDR1 and CDR2 are LNHNV and YYDKDF (reference sequence). The CDR3 loop is CATRSRKGDTEAFF. The CDR3 nucleotides are TGTGCCACCAGGAGCAGGAAAGGCGATACTGAAGCTTTCTTT.